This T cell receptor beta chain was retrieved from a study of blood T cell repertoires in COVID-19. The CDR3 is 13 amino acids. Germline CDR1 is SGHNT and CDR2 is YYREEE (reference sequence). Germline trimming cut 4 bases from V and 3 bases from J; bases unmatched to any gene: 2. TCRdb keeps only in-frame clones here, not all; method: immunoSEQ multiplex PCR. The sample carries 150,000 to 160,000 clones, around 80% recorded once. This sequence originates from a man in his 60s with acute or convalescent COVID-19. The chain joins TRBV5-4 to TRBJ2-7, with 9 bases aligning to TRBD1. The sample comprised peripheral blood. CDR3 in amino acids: CASSGDRDYEQYF. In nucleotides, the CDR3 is TGTGCCAGCAGCGGGGACAGGGACTACGAGCAGTACTTC.